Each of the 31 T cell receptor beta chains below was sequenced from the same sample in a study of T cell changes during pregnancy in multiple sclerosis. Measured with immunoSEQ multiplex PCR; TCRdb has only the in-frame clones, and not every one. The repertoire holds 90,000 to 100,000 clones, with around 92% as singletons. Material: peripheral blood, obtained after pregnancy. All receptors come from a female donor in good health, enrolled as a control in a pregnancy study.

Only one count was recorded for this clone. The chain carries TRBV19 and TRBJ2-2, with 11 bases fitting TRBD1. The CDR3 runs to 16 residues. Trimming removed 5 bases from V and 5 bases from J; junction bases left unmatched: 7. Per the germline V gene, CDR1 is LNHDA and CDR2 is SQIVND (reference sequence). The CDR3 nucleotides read TGTGCCAGTAGTCGAGGACAGGGGGCAGTTACCGGGGAGCTGTTTTTT. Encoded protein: CASSRGQGAVTGELFF.

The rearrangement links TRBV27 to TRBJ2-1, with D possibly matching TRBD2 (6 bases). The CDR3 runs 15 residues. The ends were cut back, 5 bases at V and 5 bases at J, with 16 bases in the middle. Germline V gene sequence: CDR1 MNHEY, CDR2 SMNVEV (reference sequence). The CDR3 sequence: CASSESLGSHNEQFF. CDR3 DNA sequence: TGTGCCAGCAGTGAGTCGCTCGGGAGCCACAATGAGCAGTTCTTC.

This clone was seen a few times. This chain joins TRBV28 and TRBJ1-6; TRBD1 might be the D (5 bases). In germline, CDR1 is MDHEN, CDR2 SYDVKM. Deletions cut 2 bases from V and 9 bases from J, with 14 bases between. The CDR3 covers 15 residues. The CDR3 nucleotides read TGTGCCAGCAGTTTACAGGGTCTTGATAGTTCACCCCTCCACTTT. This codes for CASSLQGLDSSPLHF. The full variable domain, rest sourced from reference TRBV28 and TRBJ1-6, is DVKVTQSSRYLVKRTGEKVFLECVQDMDHENMFWYRQDPGLGLRLIYFSYDVKMKEKGDIPEGYSVSREKKERFSLILESASTNQTSMYLCASSLQGLDSSPLHFGNGTRLTVT.

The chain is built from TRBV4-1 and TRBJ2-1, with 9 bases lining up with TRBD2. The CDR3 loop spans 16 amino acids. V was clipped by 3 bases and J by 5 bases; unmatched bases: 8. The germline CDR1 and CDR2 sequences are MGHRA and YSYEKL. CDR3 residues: CASSQPGLAKNNEQFF. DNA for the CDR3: TGCGCCAGCAGCCAGCCCGGACTAGCGAAAAACAATGAGCAGTTCTTC.

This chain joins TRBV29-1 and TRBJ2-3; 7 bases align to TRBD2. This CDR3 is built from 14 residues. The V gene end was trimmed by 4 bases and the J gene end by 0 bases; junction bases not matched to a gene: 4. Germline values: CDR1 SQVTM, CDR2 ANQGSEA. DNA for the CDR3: TGCAGCGTTGGCCGACTAGCCAGCACAGATACGCAGTATTTT. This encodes CSVGRLASTDTQYF.

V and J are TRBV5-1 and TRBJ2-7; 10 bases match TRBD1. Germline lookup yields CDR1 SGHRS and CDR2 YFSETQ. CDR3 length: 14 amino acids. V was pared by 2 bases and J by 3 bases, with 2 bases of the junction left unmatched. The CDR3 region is CASSLGQGDYEQYF. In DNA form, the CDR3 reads TGCGCCAGCAGCTTAGGACAGGGGGACTACGAGCAGTACTTC.

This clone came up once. CDR3 in amino acids: CASMTSGANEQFF. CDR3 in DNA: TGTGCCAGCATGACTAGCGGGGCTAATGAGCAGTTCTTC. V gene TRBV2 combines with J gene TRBJ2-1; TRBD2 aligns across 11 bases. V dropped 7 bases and J dropped 7; count of bases not matched to a gene: 3. The CDR3 contains 13 residues. Germline assignment: CDR1 SNHLY and CDR2 FYNNEI.

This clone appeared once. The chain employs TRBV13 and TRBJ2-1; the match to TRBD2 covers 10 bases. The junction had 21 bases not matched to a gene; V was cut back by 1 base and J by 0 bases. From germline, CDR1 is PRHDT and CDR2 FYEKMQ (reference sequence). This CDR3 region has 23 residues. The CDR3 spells CASSLAYSISSSGSFSSYNEQFF. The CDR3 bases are TGTGCCAGCAGCTTAGCCTATAGCATCTCCTCTAGCGGGAGTTTCTCCTCCTACAATGAGCAGTTCTTC.

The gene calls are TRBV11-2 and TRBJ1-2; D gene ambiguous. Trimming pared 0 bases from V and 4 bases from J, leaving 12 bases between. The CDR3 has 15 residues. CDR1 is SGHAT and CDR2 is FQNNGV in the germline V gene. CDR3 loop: CASSLEPGGPYGYTF. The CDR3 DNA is TGTGCCAGCAGCTTAGAGCCCGGAGGTCCCTATGGCTACACCTTC.

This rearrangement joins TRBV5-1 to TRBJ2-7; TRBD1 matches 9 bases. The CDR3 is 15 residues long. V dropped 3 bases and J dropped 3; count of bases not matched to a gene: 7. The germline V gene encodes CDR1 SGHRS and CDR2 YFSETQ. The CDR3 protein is CASSSPGQGFYEQYF. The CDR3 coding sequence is TGCGCCAGCAGCTCCCCGGGACAGGGCTTCTACGAGCAGTACTTC. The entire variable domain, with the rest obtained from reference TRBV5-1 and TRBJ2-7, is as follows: KAGVTQTPRYLIKTRGQQVTLSCSPISGHRSVSWYQQTPGQGLQFLFEYFSETQRNKGNFPGRFSGRQFSNSRSEMNVSTLELGDSALYLCASSSPGQGFYEQYFGPGTRLTVT.

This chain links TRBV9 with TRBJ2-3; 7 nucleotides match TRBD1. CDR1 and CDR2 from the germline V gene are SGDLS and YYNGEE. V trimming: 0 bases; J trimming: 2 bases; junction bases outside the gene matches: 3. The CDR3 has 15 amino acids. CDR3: CASSVEGTDTDTQYF. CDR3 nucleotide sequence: TGTGCCAGCAGCGTAGAAGGGACAGACACAGATACGCAGTATTTT.

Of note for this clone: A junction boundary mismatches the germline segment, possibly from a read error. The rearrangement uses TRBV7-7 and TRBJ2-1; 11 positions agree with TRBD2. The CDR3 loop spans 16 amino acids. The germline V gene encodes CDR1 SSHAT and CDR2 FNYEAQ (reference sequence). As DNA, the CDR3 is TGTGCTAGCAGCACCTCACTAGCGGGAGAGGTCAATGAGCAGTTCTTC. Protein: CASSTSLAGEVNEQFF.

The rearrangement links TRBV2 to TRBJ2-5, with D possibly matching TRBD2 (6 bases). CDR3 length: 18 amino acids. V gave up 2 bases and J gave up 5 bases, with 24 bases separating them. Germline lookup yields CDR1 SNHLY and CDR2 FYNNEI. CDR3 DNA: TGTGCCAGCAGTGAAAATGGAGTGGAATTGGGAGGATACGAGACCCAGTACTTC. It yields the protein CASSENGVELGGYETQYF.

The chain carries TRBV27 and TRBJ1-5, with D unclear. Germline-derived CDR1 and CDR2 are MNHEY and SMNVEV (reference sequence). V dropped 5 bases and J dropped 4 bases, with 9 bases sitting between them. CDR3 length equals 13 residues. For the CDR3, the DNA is TGTGCCAGCAGTCTCATAGAAAATCAGCCCCAGCATTTT. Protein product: CASSLIENQPQHF.

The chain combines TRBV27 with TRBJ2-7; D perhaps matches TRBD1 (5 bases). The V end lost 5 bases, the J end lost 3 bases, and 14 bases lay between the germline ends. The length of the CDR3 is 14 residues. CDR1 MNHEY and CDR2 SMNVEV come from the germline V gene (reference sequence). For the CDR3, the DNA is TGTGCCAGCAGTCCGCTGGGCAGGGTCTACGAGCAGTACTTC. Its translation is CASSPLGRVYEQYF.

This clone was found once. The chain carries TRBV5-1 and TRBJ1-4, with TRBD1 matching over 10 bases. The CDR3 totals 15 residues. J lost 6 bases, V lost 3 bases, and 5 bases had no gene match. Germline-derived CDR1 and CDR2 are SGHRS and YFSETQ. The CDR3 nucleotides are TGCGCCAGCAGCTCAGACAGGGGGCTTGATGAAAAACTGTTTTTT. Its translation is CASSSDRGLDEKLFF. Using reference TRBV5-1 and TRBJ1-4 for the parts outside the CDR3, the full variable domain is KAGVTQTPRYLIKTRGQQVTLSCSPISGHRSVSWYQQTPGQGLQFLFEYFSETQRNKGNFPGRFSGRQFSNSRSEMNVSTLELGDSALYLCASSSDRGLDEKLFFGSGTQLSVL.

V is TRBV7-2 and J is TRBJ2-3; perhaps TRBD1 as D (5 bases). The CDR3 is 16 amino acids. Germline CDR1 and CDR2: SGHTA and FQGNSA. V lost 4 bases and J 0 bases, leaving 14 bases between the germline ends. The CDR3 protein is CASSYRQSASTDTQYF. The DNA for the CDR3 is TGTGCCAGCAGCTACCGACAGAGTGCTAGCACAGATACGCAGTATTTT.

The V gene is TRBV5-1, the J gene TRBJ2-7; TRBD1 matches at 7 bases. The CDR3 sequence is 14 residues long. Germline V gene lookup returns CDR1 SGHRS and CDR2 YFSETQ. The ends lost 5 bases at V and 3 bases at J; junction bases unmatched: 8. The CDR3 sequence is CASRSQGQNYEQYF. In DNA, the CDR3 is TGCGCCAGCAGGTCCCAGGGACAGAACTACGAGCAGTACTTC.

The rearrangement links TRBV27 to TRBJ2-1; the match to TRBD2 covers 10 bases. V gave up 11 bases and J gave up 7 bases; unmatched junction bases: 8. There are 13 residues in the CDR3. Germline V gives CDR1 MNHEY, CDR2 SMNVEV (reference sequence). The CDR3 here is CAAGLAVPNEQFF. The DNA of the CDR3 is TGTGCCGCCGGACTAGCGGTCCCAAATGAGCAGTTCTTC.

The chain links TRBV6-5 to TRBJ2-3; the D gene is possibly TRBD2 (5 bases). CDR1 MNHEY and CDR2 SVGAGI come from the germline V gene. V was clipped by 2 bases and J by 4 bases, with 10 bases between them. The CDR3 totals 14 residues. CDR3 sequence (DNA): TGTGCCAGCAGTTACGCGGGCGGGTCAGATACGCAGTATTTT. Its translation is CASSYAGGSDTQYF.

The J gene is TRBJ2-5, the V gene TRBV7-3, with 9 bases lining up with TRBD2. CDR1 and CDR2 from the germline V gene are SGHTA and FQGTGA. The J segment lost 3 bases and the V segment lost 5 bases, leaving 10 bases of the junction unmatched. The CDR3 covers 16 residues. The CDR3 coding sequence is TGTGCCAGCAGCCCAAATAGTGCTAGCGGGGAAGAGACCCAGTACTTC. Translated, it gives CASSPNSASGEETQYF.

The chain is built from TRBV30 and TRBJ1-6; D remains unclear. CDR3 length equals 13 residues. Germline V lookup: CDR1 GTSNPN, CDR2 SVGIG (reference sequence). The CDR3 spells CATEPIHNSPLHF. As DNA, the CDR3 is TGTGCTACGGAGCCGATTCATAATTCACCCCTCCACTTT.

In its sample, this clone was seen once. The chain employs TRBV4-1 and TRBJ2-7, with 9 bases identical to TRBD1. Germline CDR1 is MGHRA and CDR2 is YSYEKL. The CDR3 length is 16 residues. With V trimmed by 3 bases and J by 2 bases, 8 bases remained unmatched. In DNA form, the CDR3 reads TGCGCCAGCAGCCATGTGGGGACAGGGACGACCTACGAGCAGTACTTC. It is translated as CASSHVGTGTTYEQYF.

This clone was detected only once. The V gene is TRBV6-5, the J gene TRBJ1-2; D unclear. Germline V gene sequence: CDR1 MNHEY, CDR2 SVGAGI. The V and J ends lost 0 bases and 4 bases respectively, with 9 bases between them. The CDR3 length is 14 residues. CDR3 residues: CASSYSTQSYGYTF. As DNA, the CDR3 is TGTGCCAGCAGTTACTCGACTCAGAGCTATGGCTACACCTTC.

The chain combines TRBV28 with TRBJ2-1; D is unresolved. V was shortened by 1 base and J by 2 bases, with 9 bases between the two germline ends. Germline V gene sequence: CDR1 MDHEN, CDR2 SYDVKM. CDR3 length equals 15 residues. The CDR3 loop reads CASSLYDNPYNEQFF. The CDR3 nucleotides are TGTGCCAGCAGTTTATACGACAACCCCTACAATGAGCAGTTCTTC.

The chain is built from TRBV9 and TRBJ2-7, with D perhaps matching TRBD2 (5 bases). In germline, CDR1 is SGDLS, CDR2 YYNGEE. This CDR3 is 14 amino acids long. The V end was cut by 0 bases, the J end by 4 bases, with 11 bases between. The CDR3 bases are TGTGCCAGCAGCGTAGCTGGAGGCGGGTACGAGCAGTACTTC. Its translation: CASSVAGGGYEQYF.

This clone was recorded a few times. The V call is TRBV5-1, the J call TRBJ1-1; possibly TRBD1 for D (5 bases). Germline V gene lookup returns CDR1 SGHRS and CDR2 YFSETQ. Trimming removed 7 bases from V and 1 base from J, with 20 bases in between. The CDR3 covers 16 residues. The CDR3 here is CASALRRRQRNTEAFF. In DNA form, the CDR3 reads TGCGCCAGCGCACTAAGACGACGACAGAGGAACACTGAAGCTTTCTTT.

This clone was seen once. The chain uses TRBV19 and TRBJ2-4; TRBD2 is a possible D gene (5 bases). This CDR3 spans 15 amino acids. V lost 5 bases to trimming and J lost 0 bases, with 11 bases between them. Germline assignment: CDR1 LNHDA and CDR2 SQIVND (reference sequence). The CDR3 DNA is TGTGCCAGTAGTCTCGCAGAGGGAGCCAAAAACATTCAGTACTTC. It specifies CASSLAEGAKNIQYF.

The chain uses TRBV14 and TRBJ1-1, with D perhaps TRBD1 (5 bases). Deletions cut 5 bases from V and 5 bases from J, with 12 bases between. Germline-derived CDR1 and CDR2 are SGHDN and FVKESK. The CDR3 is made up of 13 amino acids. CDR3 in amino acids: CASSEGLWTEAFF. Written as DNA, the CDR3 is TGTGCCAGCAGCGAGGGACTTTGGACTGAAGCTTTCTTT.

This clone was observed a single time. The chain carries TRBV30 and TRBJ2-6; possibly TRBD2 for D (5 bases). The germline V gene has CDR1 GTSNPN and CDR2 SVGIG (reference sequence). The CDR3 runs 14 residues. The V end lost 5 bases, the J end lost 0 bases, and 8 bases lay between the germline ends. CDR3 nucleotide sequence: TGTGCCTGGGCCCGGGGCTCTGGGGCCAACGTCCTGACTTTC. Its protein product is CAWARGSGANVLTF. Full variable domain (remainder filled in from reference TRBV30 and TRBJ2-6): SQTIHQWPATLVQPVGSPLSLECTVEGTSNPNLYWYRQAAGRGLQLLFYSVGIGQISSEVPQNLSASRPQDRQFILSSKKLLLSDSGFYLCAWARGSGANVLTFGAGSRLTVL.

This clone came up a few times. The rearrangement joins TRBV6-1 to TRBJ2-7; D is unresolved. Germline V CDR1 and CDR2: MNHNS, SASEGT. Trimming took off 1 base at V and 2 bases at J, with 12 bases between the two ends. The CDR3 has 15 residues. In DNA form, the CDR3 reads TGTGCCAGCAGTGAAGAAGAGGCTAAACCCTACGAGCAGTACTTC. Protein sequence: CASSEEEAKPYEQYF.